This T cell receptor beta chain emerged from a study of blood T cell repertoires in COVID-19. Whole-study context: Specimens from acute and convalescent COVID-19 originated in the United States, Italy and Spain. T cells, B-cell-depleted T cells, or PBMCs supplied cDNA or gDNA.

Germline assignment: CDR1 GTSNPN and CDR2 SVGIG (reference sequence). The CDR3 length is 13 residues. With V trimmed by 2 bases and J by 6 bases, 6 bases remained unmatched. In the authors' workflow: Nucleated cell counts were estimated from reference gene primer amplification. Only in-frame clones appear in the TCRdb table, and some are missing; sequencing was by immunoSEQ multiplex PCR. Clone size and V and J calls were adopted from that table, with D and trimming inferred from the DNA. The table includes about 250,000 clones, roughly 91% detected once. Sample: peripheral blood. The V call is TRBV30, the J call TRBJ1-1, with TRBD1 matching over 7 bases. The sequence was collected from a middle-aged woman who had recovered from COVID-19. The CDR3 DNA follows: TGTGCCTGGAGTCTATACACAGGGGCTGAAGCTTTCTTT. As protein: CAWSLYTGAEAFF.